This T cell receptor (beta chain) was identified in a study of tumor-infiltrating lymphocytes in primary liver carcinoma. Trimming took 7 bases from V and 5 from J, leaving 16 bases between them. CDR1 is MDHEN, CDR2 SYDVKM, per germline. This CDR3 is 14 amino acids long. Production of TCR beta cDNA used approximately 0.45 ug total RNA together with a constant-region primer. Three nested multiplex PCR rounds of slightly modified ARM-PCR generated TCR beta libraries. For roughly 10 cycles apiece, the opening two PCR rounds ran with TRBV1-TRBV30 forward primers and a C-beta reverse primer. TCRdb independently ran MiXCR on the multiplex PCR reads; one entry per CDR3 protein. Of almost 55,000 distinct CDR3 sequences listed, over 65% are singletons. This clonotype was seen ten or more times. Co-extracted RNA and DNA came from around 20-30 mg of unsorted bulk tissue. Over 85% of the cells were viable tumor cells in every tumor sample.

The sequenced material came from liver tumor tissue from sampling region 2. Subset reported: tumor region T2, inferior pole. This chain connects TRBV28 to TRBJ2-3, with TRBD1 as a possible D gene (8 bases). The clonotype comes from a man in his forties with primary liver carcinoma and hepatitis B virus infection. DNA of the CDR3: TGTGCCAGCACTCGCACAGGGGGGGTAGATACGCAGTATTTT. It yields the protein CASTRTGGVDTQYF.